This T cell receptor (beta chain) was profiled in a study of technical replicates of blood from several donors. Libraries were prepared by immunoSEQ multiplex PCR; TCRdb keeps only in-frame clonotypes and omits some of them. The sample gives around 97,000 clones, about 96% of which show up once; under 0.45% is in the top ten. Germline V gene data show CDR1 as ENHRY and CDR2 as SYGVKD. V dropped 8 bases and J dropped 3 bases, with 9 bases sitting between them. This CDR3 has 12 amino acids. The sequenced sample consisted of T cells isolated from PBMCs. V is TRBV10-3 and J is TRBJ2-3; no clear D gene. The TCR was taken from a human donor in good health. In DNA, the CDR3 is TGTGCCATCTCTCACGGTACAGATACGCAGTATTTT. This gives the protein CAISHGTDTQYF.